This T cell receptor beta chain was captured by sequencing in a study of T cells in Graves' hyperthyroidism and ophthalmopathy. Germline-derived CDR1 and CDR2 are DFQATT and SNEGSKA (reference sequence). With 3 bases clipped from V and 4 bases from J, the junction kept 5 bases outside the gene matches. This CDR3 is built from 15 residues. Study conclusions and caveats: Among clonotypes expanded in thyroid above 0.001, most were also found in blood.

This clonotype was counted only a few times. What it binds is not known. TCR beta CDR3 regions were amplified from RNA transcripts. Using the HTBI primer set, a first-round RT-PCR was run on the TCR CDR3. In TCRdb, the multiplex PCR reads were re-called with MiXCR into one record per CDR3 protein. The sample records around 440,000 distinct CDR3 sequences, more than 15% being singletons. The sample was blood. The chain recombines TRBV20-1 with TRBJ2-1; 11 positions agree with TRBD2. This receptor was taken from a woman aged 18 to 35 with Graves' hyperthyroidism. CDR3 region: CSASHRLAGYNEQFF. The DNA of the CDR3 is TGCAGTGCTAGTCATAGACTAGCGGGATACAATGAGCAGTTCTTC.